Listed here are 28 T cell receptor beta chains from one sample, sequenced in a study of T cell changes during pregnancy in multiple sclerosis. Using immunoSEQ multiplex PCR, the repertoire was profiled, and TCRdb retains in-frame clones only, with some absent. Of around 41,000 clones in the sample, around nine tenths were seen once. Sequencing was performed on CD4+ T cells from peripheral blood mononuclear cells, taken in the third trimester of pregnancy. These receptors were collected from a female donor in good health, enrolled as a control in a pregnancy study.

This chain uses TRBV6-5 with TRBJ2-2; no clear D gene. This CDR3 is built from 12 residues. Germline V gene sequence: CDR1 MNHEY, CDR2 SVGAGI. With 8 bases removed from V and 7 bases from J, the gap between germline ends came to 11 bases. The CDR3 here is CASSPILGELFF. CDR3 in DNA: TGTGCCAGCTCCCCGATACTCGGGGAGCTGTTTTTT.

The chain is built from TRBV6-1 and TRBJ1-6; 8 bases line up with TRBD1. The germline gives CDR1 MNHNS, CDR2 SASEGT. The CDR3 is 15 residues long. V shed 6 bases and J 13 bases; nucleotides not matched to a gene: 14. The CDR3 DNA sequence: TGTGCCAGCAGGACTACACAGGGGGGGATAGGTCCCCTCCACTTT. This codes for CASRTTQGGIGPLHF.

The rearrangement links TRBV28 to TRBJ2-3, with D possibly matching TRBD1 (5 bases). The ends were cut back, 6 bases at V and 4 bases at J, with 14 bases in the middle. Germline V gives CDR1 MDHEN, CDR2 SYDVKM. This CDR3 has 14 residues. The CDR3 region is CASSEAGPSDTQYF. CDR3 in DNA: TGTGCCAGCAGCGAGGCAGGGCCATCAGATACGCAGTATTTT.

The CDR3 DNA reads TGTGCCAGCGGGAGTCACATGAACACTGAAGCTTTCTTT. Amino acids: CASGSHMNTEAFF. The chain is built from TRBV9 and TRBJ1-1; unclear D gene. Germline CDR1 and CDR2: SGDLS and YYNGEE. The CDR3 has 13 residues. V was pared by 7 bases and J by 0 bases, with 10 bases between.

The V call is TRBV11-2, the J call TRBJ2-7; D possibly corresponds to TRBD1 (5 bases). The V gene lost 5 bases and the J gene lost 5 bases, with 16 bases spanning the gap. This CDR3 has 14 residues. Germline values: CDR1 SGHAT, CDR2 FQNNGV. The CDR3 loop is CASSPNAGQDEQYF. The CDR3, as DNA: TGTGCCAGCAGCCCAAACGCAGGGCAGGACGAGCAGTACTTC.

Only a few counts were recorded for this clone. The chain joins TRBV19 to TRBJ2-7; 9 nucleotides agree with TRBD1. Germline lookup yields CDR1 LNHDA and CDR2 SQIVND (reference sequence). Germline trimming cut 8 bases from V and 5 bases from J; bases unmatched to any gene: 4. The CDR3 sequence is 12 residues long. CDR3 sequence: CASGQGNNEQYF. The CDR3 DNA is TGTGCCAGTGGACAGGGGAATAACGAGCAGTACTTC.

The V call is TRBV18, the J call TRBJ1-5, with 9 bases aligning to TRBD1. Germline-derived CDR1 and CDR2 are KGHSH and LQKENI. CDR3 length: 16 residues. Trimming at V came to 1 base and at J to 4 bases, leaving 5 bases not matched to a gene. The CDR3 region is CASSPQGTGKNQPQHF. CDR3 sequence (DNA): TGTGCCAGCTCACCACAAGGGACAGGGAAAAATCAGCCCCAGCATTTT.

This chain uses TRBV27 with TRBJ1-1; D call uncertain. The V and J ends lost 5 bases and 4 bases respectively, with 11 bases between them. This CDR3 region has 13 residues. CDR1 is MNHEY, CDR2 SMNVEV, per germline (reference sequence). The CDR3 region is CASSDRVTTEAFF. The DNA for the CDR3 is TGTGCCAGCAGTGACCGGGTGACCACTGAAGCTTTCTTT.

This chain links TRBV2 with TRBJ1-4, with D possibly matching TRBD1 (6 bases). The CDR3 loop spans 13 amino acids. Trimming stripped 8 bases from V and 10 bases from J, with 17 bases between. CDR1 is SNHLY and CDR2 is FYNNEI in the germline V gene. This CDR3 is CASEGQTVGKLFF. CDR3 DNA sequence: TGTGCCAGCGAAGGACAGACTGTCGGAAAACTGTTTTTT.

The DNA for the CDR3 is TGCGCCAGCAGTGACGGACAGTCTTTCGAGCAGTACTTC. Amino acid sequence: CASSDGQSFEQYF. The chain is built from TRBV10-1 and TRBJ2-7, with TRBD1 as a possible D gene (6 bases). Trimming removed 3 bases at V and 6 bases at J, with 12 bases between. This CDR3 region has 13 residues. Germline-derived CDR1 and CDR2 are WNHNN and SYGVQD (reference sequence).

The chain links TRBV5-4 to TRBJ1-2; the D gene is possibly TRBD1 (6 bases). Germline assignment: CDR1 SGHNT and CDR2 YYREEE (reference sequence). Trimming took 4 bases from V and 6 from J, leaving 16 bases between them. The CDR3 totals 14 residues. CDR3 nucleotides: TGTGCCAGCAGCACTCCGGGGCCAGGGGATGGCTACACCTTC. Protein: CASSTPGPGDGYTF.

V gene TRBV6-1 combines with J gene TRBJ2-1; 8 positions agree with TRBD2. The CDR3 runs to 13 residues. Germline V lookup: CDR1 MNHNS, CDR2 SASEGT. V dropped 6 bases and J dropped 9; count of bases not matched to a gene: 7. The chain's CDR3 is CASRTSSGFEQFF. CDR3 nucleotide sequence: TGTGCCAGCAGAACCTCTAGCGGGTTTGAGCAGTTCTTC.

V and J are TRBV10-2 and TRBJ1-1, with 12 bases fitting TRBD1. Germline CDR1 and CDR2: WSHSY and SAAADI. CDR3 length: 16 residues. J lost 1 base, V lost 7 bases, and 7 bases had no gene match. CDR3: CASKPGQGAGNTEAFF. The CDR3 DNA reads TGCGCCAGCAAGCCGGGACAGGGGGCCGGGAACACTGAAGCTTTCTTT.

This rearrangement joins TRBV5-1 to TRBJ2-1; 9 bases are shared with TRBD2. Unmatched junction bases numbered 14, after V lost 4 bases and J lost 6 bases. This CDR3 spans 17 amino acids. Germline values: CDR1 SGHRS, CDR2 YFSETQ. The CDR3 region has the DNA TGCGCCAGCAGCGGGGCTAGCGGGAAGGGGGGCAGCAATGAGCAGTTCTTC. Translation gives CASSGASGKGGSNEQFF.

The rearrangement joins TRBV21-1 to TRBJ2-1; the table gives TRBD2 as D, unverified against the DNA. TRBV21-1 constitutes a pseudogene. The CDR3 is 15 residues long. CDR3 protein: CASTLRRGFYNEQFF. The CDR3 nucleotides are TGTGCCAGCACCCTCCGTCGGGGATTCTACAATGAGCAGTTCTTC.

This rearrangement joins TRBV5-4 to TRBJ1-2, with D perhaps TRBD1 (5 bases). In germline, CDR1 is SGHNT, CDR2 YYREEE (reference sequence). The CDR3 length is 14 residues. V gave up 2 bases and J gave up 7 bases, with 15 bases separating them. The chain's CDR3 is CASSFDRKISGYTF. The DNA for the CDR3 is TGTGCCAGCAGCTTTGACAGAAAAATCAGTGGCTACACCTTC.

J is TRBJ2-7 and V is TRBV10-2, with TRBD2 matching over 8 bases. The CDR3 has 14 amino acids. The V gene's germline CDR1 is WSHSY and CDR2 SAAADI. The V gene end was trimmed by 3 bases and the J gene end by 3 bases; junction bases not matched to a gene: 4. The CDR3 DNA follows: TGCGCCAGCAGTGATGTGGGGACTAGCTACGAGCAGTACTTC. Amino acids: CASSDVGTSYEQYF.

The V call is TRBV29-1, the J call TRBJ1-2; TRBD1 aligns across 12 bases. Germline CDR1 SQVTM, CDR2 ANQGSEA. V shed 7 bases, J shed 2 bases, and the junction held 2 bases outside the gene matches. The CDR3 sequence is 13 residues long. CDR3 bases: TGCAGCGCAGGGACAGGGGGCAACTATGGCTACACCTTC. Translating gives CSAGTGGNYGYTF.

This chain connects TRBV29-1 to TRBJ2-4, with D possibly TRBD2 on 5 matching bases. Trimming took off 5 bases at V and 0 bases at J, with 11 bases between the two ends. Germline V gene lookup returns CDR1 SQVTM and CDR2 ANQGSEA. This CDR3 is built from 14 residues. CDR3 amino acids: CSVRELLAKNIQYF. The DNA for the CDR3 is TGCAGCGTTAGGGAGTTGCTAGCCAAAAACATTCAGTACTTC.

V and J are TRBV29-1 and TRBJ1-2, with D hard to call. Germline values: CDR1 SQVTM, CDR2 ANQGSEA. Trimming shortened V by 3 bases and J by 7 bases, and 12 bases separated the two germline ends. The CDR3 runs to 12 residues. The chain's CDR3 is CSVDNFFSGYTF. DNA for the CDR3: TGCAGCGTTGATAACTTTTTCTCTGGCTACACCTTC.

This CDR3 reads CASSLVGLAGVREQYF. CDR3 bases: TGTGCCAGCAGCTTGGTTGGGCTAGCGGGAGTTCGCGAGCAGTACTTC. J is TRBJ2-7 and V is TRBV5-6, with 10 bases aligning to TRBD2. The V segment lost 0 bases and the J segment 6 bases; nucleotides outside the gene matches: 9. The CDR3 length is 16 residues. In germline, CDR1 is SGHDT, CDR2 YYEEEE.

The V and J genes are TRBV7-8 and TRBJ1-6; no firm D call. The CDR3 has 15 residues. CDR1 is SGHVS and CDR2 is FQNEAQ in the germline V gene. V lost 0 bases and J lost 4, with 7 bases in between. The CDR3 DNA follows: TGTGCCAGCAGCTTAGCCGCGGTTTATAATTCACCCCTCCACTTT. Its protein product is CASSLAAVYNSPLHF. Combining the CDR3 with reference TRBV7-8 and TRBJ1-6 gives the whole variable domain GAGVSQSPRYKVAKRGQDVALRCDPISGHVSLFWYQQALGQGPEFLTYFQNEAQLDKSGLPSDRFFAERPEGSVSTLKIQRTQQEDSAVYLCASSLAAVYNSPLHFGNGTRLTVT.

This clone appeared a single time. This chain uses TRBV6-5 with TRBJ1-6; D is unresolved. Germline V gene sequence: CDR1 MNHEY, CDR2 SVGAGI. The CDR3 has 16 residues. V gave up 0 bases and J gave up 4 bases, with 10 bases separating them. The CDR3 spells CASSYSSRNYNSPLHF. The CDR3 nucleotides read TGTGCCAGCAGTTACTCGTCGCGGAATTATAATTCACCCCTCCACTTT.

CDR3 in amino acids: CASSPDRVGLREPQHF. The CDR3 DNA reads TGTGCCAGCAGCCCCGACAGGGTAGGCTTACGGGAGCCCCAGCATTTT. The chain recombines TRBV28 with TRBJ1-5; 7 bases fit TRBD1. V dropped 6 bases and J dropped 8; count of bases not matched to a gene: 16. The CDR3 totals 16 residues. Germline CDR1 and CDR2: MDHEN and SYDVKM.

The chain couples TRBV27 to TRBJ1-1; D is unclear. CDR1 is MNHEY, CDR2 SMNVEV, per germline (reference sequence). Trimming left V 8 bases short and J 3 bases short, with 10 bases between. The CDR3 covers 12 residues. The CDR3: CASGRVDTEAFF. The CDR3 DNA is TGTGCCAGCGGGAGGGTGGACACTGAAGCTTTCTTT.

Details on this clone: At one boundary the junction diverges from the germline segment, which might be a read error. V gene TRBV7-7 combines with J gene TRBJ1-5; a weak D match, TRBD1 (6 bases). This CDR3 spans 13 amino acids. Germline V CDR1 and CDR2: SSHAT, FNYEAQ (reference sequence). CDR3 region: CASSQGHGQPQHF. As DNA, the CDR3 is TGTGCTAGCAGCCAGGGGCACGGTCAGCCCCAGCATTTT.

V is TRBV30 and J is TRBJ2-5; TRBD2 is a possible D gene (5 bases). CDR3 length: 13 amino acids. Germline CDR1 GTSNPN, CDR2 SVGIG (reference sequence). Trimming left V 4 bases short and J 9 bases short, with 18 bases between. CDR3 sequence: CAWNKGGSTSQYF. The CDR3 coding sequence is TGTGCCTGGAACAAGGGCGGGTCGACGTCCCAGTACTTC.

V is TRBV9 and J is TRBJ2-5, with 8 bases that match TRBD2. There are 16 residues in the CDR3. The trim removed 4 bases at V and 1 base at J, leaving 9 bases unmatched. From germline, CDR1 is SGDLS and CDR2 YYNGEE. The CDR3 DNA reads TGTGCCAGCAGCCCGTGGGCGGGAGGATCCCAAGAGACCCAGTACTTC. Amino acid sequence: CASSPWAGGSQETQYF. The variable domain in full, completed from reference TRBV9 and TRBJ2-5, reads DSGVTQTPKHLITATGQRVTLRCSPRSGDLSVYWYQQSLDQGLQFLIQYYNGEERAKGNILERFSAQQFPDLHSELNLSSLELGDSALYFCASSPWAGGSQETQYFGPGTRLLVL.